This T cell receptor (beta chain) was profiled in a study of cytomegalovirus exposure and HLA in healthy donors (dated by TCRdb to 2016 to 2017). About the full investigation: An earlier analysis of roughly 500 of the donors reported roughly 300 Gb of sequence data and 95 million to 140 million unique TCR beta sequences obtained from 150 million to 200 million T cells. The study aimed to test whether signatures of past pathogen exposure could be identified by cataloging public T cell receptors. Class I and class II HLA loci were covered by the typing at four-digit resolution. High-throughput TCR immunosequencing, statistical association of individual TCRs with disease status, and machine learning were combined to predict cytomegalovirus infection status. To decide whether each TCR beta V gene segment behaved as functional or pseudogenic, an earlier analysis of approximately 620 of the donors relied on high-throughput TCR beta sequencing. The later analysis used no new phenotypic data to find candidate immune exposures, relying instead on TCR beta sequences and their occurrence across donors. Donor age, sex, ethnicity and CMV serostatus were compiled together with the repertoire data. To study patterns of TCR occurrence, a later analysis re-analyzed previously published TCR beta repertoires from several hundred donors and added high-resolution HLA genotyping. Because of strong linkage in the cohort, five DR-DQ haplotypes were treated as single units for association and clustering. Among around 400 genotyped donors of the cohort, an average of around 240,000 unique TCR beta nucleotide sequences was sequenced per donor, of which 15% to 20% were non-productive. Besides the first cohort of roughly 660 subjects, a separate validation cohort made up of 95 to 150 different subjects was used. The T cell repertoires of around 670 subjects were profiled by immunosequencing and related to cytomegalovirus serostatus. About 300 gigabases of sequencing data and approximately 92 million unique TCR sequences made up an early release that covered roughly 670 HLA-typed donors. Among the 398 genotyped donors, 81% belonged to the genetic ancestry cluster associated with self-reported Caucasian donors. All discovery cohort repertoires had been generated on a single sequencing platform. Typing coverage varied by locus: roughly 629-640 donors for A, B, C, DRB1 and DQB1; more than 500 for DQA1; around 570 for DPA1; some 470 for DPB1. A later genetic analysis took genome-wide SNP genotypes for about 65% of the 666 donors and used that subset as a discovery cohort.

General study outcomes and caveats: A later analysis reported that several top co-occurrence clusters appeared linked to parvovirus B19, influenza, CMV and Epstein-Barr virus. In vitro tests confirmed that three of the cytomegalovirus-associated TCR beta chains recognize cytomegalovirus antigens. It was suggested by the authors that the approach could potentially be generalized to other disease states and immunological phenotypes. Because some donors lacked HLA typing at each locus, the association tests relied only on the typed subset. Immune exposure information for the cohort was limited to CMV serostatus. In a later genetic analysis, a missense DCLRE1C variant was associated with V-gene and J-gene trimming of TCR beta chains, and the association was replicated in an independent cohort. Because the 87-base-pair reads could not distinguish some IMGT-functional V segments, including TRBV6-2 and TRBV6-3, those segments were excluded. A later analysis found that TCR association rates varied across HLA loci, with DRB1 alleles showing the most associated TCRs and HLA-C alleles the fewest. In a later analysis, most CMV-associated TCR beta chains were found to appear HLA-restricted, with HLA associations seemingly driven largely by CMV exposure. In a later analysis, 15,000 to 20,000 TCR beta sequences were associated with specific HLA alleles at a false discovery rate of 0.05. In a later analysis, HLA-associated TCR beta chains were found to be more clonally expanded and to have lower generation probabilities than equally common non-associated chains. A further reported finding was that TCR beta sequences accurately predicted the HLA-A and HLA-B alleles for most subjects in the first cohort. In an earlier analysis of around 500 of the donors, most TCR beta V segments appeared in productive rearrangements about 87% or about 30% of the time, broadly matching IMGT annotations. Linkage disequilibrium might explain the correlated functional status among segregating V segments, but an unknown experimental factor could not be ruled out. Presence/absence analyses assumed roughly uniform sequencing depth across donors, an assumption that may not hold. When HLA alleles, especially DR and DQ, strongly co-occurred, attributing TCR associations to individual alleles was difficult. The earlier analysis of 450 to 700 of the donors excluded some 15 rarely observed V segments, including chromosome 9 orphons, because counts were too low. In a later genetic analysis, fewer N-insertions in productive TCRs were reported among donors in an Asian-associated ancestry cluster than the approximately 670-donor mean. A total of about 180 TCR beta chains were listed by the study as associated with cytomegalovirus. A cluster of highly shared sequence variants was judged likely to be a technical artifact of the sequencing pipeline. In both the original and validation cohorts, the classifier was reported to diagnose cytomegalovirus status with high specificity and sensitivity. Only TCR beta chains were sequenced in this cohort, and the absence of alpha or paired-chain data limited detectable features. While some public TCRs were present in many individuals, most TCR sequences turned up only very rarely across donors.

The CDR3 has 16 amino acids, counting the end cysteine and phenylalanine. Only the CDR3 portion is preserved as DNA: 48 bases, with reading frame beginning at the first base. Based on the germline V gene, the CDR1 and CDR2 sequences are KGHSY and FQNENV. V lost 2 bases and J lost 7 bases, and the count of bases not matched to a germline gene is 8. In total, approximately 610 healthy bone marrow donors made up the cohort. At the time of sampling, all cohort members were nominally healthy, though unrecorded immune exposures were likely present. The donor was CMV seronegative and was included in the group of a few hundred seronegative cohort members. A peripheral blood sample was collected from each donor, and TCR beta sequencing was performed on peripheral blood mononuclear cells. Genomic DNA extraction from the blood cell samples was performed with the Qiagen DNeasy Blood Extraction Kit. Library generation was performed with the immunoSEQ multiplex PCR assay. A mixture of 60 forward primers for TCR Vbeta segments and 13 reverse primers for TCR Jbeta segments was used in the multiplex PCR. The CDR3 region of rearranged TCR beta genes was amplified from genomic DNA with a multiplex PCR assay. On the Illumina HiSeq System, the amplified TCR beta libraries were sequenced as 87-base-pair reads. In the original analysis: Across the 670 or so repertoires, a later analysis counted 60 million to 90 million unique TCR beta chains, about 10 million of which were shared by at least two donors. To remove PCR and sequencing errors, raw reads were error-corrected and collapsed into unique sequences using a nearest-neighbor algorithm that merged closely related sequences. To assign V, D and J gene segments, CDR3 sequences were aligned to IMGT reference sequences. For a sequence to be retained, a match of at least six nucleotides was required to both a V gene segment and a J gene segment. A rearrangement was called productive if the CDR3 had no stop codons and remained in frame with V and J, and every other rearrangement was called non-productive. Following IMGT convention, CDR3 was defined as the stretch from the second conserved V-encoded cysteine to the conserved J-encoded phenylalanine. The earlier analysis of 587 of the donors excluded any sequence lacking an unambiguous match to a single V gene segment. An earlier analysis of some 610 of the donors called V segments functional above 56.7% productive rearrangements and segregating when the between-donor standard deviation exceeded 5%. To diagnose cytomegalovirus status from the catalog of TCR beta chain sequences, a statistical classification framework was built. A later analysis assigned V and J genes by comparing TCR nucleotide sequences with IMGT/GENE-DB human TR gene sequences. A later analysis assigned CDR3 sequences and most-parsimonious VDJ recombination scenarios with the TCRdist pipeline. In a later analysis, every TCR beta chain was defined by the combination of its CDR3 amino acid sequence and its V-gene family, and reads without a unique V-gene family were dropped. As a way to deal with suspected cross-contamination and a sequencing artifact, a later analysis dropped approximately 570 nucleotide sequences that were highly shared and had low generation probability. A later analysis calculated a clonal expansion index for each public chain from normalized within-repertoire ranks of inferred template counts. Generation probabilities in a later analysis came from a VDJ recombination model fitted to out-of-frame rearrangements, and those results were checked against IGoR. A later analysis scored TCR-TCR, TCR-HLA and TCR-CMV co-occurrence with hypergeometric tests, applying a repertoire-size bias correction to TCR pairs. In a later analysis, false discovery rates were estimated by permuting HLA or CMV assignments 20 times. A later analysis grouped co-occurring TCRs with DBSCAN, adding TCRdist sequence similarity when clustering within HLA-allele-positive subsets. Repertoires with fewer than 30,000 or more than 120,000 public chains, plus five repertoires with anomalous nucleotide sharing, were excluded from co-occurrence clustering. TCRdb limited this immuneACCESS table to in-frame rearrangements with V and J called. A share of clones is missing; checked studies link under half to unresolved V genes, and the rest is unexplained. V and J calls and clone size are those listed in that table; D and trimming were worked out from the DNA. A total of around 200,000 clones appear in this sample, 65% to 85% of them only once. Of the sample, 1.7% falls within the top ten clones.

This clone occurred once. Its recognized antigen is unknown. No much larger clonotype is one base removed from it; base qualities were not supplied. The material sequenced was PBMCs. The clonotype was recovered from a man aged 50 to 59 in good health and CMV-seronegative. Recombination connected TRBV16 to TRBJ1-5; 10 of the junction bases match TRBD1. Read as DNA, the sequence is TGTGCCAGCAGCCAAGGGGACAGGGGTTTTGGACAGCCCCAGCATTTT. It codes for CASSQGDRGFGQPQHF.